Below, 15 T cell receptor beta chains from the same sample are listed, as sequenced in a study of OX40 agonist ivuxolimab in advanced cancers. Assay used: immunoSEQ multiplex PCR; TCRdb lists only in-frame clones, some missing. The sample has about 110,000 clones, 75% to 95% seen once; the top ten hold around 0.47%. Sequencing was performed on CD4+ or CD8+ T cells sorted from blood, taken in a trial of the OX40 agonist ivuxolimab. Source of these receptors: an adult with an advanced solid tumor such as melanoma, head and neck, liver or kidney cancer.

The gene calls are TRBV7-2 and TRBJ2-3, with 13 positions matching TRBD2. The CDR3 length is 16 residues. Trimming took 6 bases from V and 6 from J; bases not matched to a gene: 9. CDR1 is SGHTA and CDR2 is FQGNSA in the germline V gene. In nucleotides, the CDR3 is TGTGCCAGCAGTCCTGGACTAGCGGGGGCCGGGGATACGCAGTATTTT. Its translation: CASSPGLAGAGDTQYF.

The chain is built from TRBV6-1 and TRBJ2-4; D perhaps matches TRBD1 (5 bases). CDR3 length: 14 amino acids. Germline values: CDR1 MNHNS, CDR2 SASEGT. The V gene lost 2 bases and the J gene lost 8 bases, with 13 bases spanning the gap. Here the CDR3 reads CASSELPGLDIQYF. CDR3 sequence (DNA): TGTGCCAGCAGTGAATTGCCAGGGTTGGACATTCAGTACTTC.

V gene TRBV27 combines with J gene TRBJ2-5; TRBD2 is a possible D gene (5 bases). Germline values: CDR1 MNHEY, CDR2 SMNVEV (reference sequence). The CDR3 consists of 15 residues. V dropped 0 bases and J dropped 0 bases, with 8 bases sitting between them. The CDR3 nucleotides read TGTGCCAGCAGTTTATCCGGGATCTACCAAGAGACCCAGTACTTC. Translating it yields CASSLSGIYQETQYF.

The chain recombines TRBV19 with TRBJ1-2, with 8 positions matching TRBD1. The CDR3 consists of 12 residues. Germline loops: CDR1 LNHDA, CDR2 SQIVND (reference sequence). The trim removed 9 bases at V and 4 bases at J, leaving 4 bases unmatched. CDR3 sequence: CASRQGRYGYTF. The CDR3 DNA is TGTGCCAGCCGACAGGGGCGCTATGGCTACACCTTC.

This rearrangement joins TRBV4-1 to TRBJ2-3, with D perhaps matching TRBD1 (5 bases). Trimming removed 1 base at V and 0 bases at J, with 11 bases between. The CDR3 covers 16 residues. Germline lookup yields CDR1 MGHRA and CDR2 YSYEKL. The CDR3 region is CASSQVPDTSTDTQYF. CDR3 in DNA: TGCGCCAGCAGCCAAGTCCCGGACACTAGCACAGATACGCAGTATTTT.

V is TRBV4-3 and J is TRBJ1-3, with 7 bases aligning to TRBD1. The CDR3 covers 17 residues. With 3 bases clipped from V and 1 base from J, the junction kept 9 bases outside the gene matches. CDR1 and CDR2 (germline): LGHNA, YSLEER. CDR3 region: CASSHRTGEGSGNTIYF. The CDR3 DNA reads TGCGCCAGCAGCCATCGAACAGGGGAAGGGTCTGGAAACACCATATATTTT.

The gene calls are TRBV10-3 and TRBJ2-5; 8 bases are a match to TRBD2. The V segment lost 6 bases and the J segment 0 bases; nucleotides outside the gene matches: 3. Germline CDR1 and CDR2: ENHRY and SYGVKD. The CDR3 is 14 residues long. DNA for the CDR3: TGTGCCATCAGGACTAGCGAGTACCAAGAGACCCAGTACTTC. It codes for CAIRTSEYQETQYF.

V and J are TRBV9 and TRBJ2-1; D is possibly TRBD1 (5 bases). CDR1 and CDR2 (germline): SGDLS, YYNGEE. This CDR3 is built from 15 residues. Trimming removed 4 bases from V and 0 bases from J, with 11 bases in between. DNA for the CDR3: TGTGCCAGCAGCCCCCCAGGGTTCTCCTACAATGAGCAGTTCTTC. It specifies CASSPPGFSYNEQFF.

This clone appeared a single time. Mismatch with germline at one junction end may stem from a read error. The chain links TRBV28 to TRBJ1-1, with D unresolved. This CDR3 region has 13 residues. CDR1 is MDHEN, CDR2 SYDVKM, per germline. The CDR3 region has the DNA TGTGCCAGCAGTTTACCGGGGAACGCTGAAGCTTTCTTT. Translating gives CASSLPGNAEAFF.

This clone was detected once. This chain joins TRBV7-9 and TRBJ1-4; TRBD1 is a possible D gene (5 bases). The V end lost 8 bases, the J end lost 3 bases, and 16 bases lay between the germline ends. Germline CDR1 is SEHNR and CDR2 is FQNEAQ (reference sequence). CDR3 length equals 15 residues. The CDR3, as DNA: TGTGCCAGCCATTCCACCGGAGGGGCTAATGAAAAACTGTTTTTT. This sequence encodes CASHSTGGANEKLFF. Full variable domain (rest looked up from reference TRBV7-9 and TRBJ1-4): DTGVSQNPRHKITKRGQNVTFRCDPISEHNRLYWYRQTLGQGPEFLTYFQNEAQLEKSRLLSDRFSAERPKGSFSTLEIQRTEQGDSAMYLCASHSTGGANEKLFFGSGTQLSVL.

The chain combines TRBV28 with TRBJ2-7; D unclear. Trimming cost V 4 bases and J 0 bases, with 13 bases left between them. The germline V gene has CDR1 MDHEN and CDR2 SYDVKM. CDR3 length equals 15 residues. CDR3 nucleotide sequence: TGTGCCAGCAGTTCCCCCGACACCTTCTCCTACGAGCAGTACTTC. Protein product: CASSSPDTFSYEQYF.

This sequence joins TRBV18 and TRBJ1-1; D not resolved. The CDR3 contains 13 residues. V gave up 7 bases and J gave up 1 base, with 10 bases separating them. CDR1 is KGHSH and CDR2 is LQKENI in the germline V gene. CDR3 in DNA: TGTGCCAGCTGCATGGGCGAGAACACTGAAGCTTTCTTT. It translates to CASCMGENTEAFF.

The chain links TRBV4-1 to TRBJ2-7, with 8 bases fitting TRBD1. V lost 2 bases and J lost 0; bases outside the gene matches: 6. The CDR3 is 16 amino acids. CDR1 is MGHRA and CDR2 is YSYEKL in the germline V gene. Here the CDR3 DNA reads TGCGCCAGCAGCCAACTCAGACAGGGGACCTCCTACGAGCAGTACTTC. Translating it yields CASSQLRQGTSYEQYF.

The chain carries TRBV5-6 and TRBJ2-7; 8 bases line up with TRBD1. The CDR3 contains 14 residues. V lost 0 bases and J lost 4; bases outside the gene matches: 3. Germline V lookup: CDR1 SGHDT, CDR2 YYEEEE. DNA of the CDR3: TGTGCCAGCAGCTTGGGACAGGGGAGATACGAGCAGTACTTC. Encoded protein: CASSLGQGRYEQYF.

This clone is a singleton in its sample. The V gene is TRBV15, the J gene TRBJ1-2; no clear D gene. This CDR3 is built from 12 residues. V lost 3 bases and J lost 6, with 8 bases in between. The germline gives CDR1 LNHNV, CDR2 YYDKDF (reference sequence). The CDR3 coding sequence is TGTGCCACCAGCAGGGACGTGGATGGCTACACCTTC. It specifies CATSRDVDGYTF.